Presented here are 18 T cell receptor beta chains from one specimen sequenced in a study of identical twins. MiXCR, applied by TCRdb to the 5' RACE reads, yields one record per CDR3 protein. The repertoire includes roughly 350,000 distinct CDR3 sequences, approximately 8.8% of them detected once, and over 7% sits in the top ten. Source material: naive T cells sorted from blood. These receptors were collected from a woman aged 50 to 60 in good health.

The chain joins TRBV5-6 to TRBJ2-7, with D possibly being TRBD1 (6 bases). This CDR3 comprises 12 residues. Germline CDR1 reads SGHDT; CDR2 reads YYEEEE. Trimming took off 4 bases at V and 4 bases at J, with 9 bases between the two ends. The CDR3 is CASSGDRYEQYF. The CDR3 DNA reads TGTGCCAGCAGCGGAGACAGGTACGAGCAGTACTTC. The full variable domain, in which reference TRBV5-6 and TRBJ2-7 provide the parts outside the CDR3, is DAGVTQSPTHLIKTRGQQVTLRCSPKSGHDTVSWYQQALGQGPQFIFQYYEEEERQRGNFPDRFSGHQFPNYSSELNVNALLLGDSALYLCASSGDRYEQYFGPGTRLTVT.

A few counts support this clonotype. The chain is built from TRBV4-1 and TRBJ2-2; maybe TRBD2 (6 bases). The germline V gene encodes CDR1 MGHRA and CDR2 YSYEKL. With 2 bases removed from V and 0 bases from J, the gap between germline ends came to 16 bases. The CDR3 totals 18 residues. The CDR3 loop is CASSQPPVAGTNTGELFF. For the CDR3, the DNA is TGCGCCAGCAGCCAACCTCCGGTGGCGGGAACGAACACCGGGGAGCTGTTTTTT.

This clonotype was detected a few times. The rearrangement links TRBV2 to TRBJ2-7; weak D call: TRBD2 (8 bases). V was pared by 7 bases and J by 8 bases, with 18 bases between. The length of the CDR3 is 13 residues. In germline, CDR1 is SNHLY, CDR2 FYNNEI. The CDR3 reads CASTGGLGEKQYV. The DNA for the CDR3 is TGTGCCAGCACAGGGGGACTAGGGGAAAAGCAGTACGTC.

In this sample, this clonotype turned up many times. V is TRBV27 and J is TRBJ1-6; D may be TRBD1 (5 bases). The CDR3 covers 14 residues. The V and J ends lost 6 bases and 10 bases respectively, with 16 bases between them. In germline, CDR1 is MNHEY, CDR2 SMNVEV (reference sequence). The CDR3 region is CASRSGTFGSPLHF. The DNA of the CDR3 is TGTGCCAGCAGATCCGGGACGTTTGGATCACCCCTCCACTTT.

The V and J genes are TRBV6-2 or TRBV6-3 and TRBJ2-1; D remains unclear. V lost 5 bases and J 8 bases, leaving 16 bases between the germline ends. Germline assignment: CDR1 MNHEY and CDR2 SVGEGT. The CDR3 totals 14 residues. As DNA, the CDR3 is TGTGCCAGCAGTGACCTTCCAGGTTACGATGAGCAGTTCTTC. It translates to CASSDLPGYDEQFF.

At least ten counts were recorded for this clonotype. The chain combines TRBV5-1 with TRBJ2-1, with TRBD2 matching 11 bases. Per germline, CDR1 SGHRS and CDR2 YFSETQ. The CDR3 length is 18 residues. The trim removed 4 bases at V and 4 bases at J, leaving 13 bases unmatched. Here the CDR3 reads CASSPLAGGILEYNEQFF. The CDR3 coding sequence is TGCGCCAGCAGCCCCCTAGCGGGAGGTATCCTTGAATACAATGAGCAGTTCTTC.

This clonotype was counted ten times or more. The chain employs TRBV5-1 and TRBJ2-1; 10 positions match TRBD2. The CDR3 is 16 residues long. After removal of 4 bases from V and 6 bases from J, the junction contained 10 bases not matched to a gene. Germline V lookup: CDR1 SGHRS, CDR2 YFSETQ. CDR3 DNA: TGCGCCAGCAGCCCGATGACTAGCGGGTCTCTCAATGAGCAGTTCTTC. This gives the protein CASSPMTSGSLNEQFF.

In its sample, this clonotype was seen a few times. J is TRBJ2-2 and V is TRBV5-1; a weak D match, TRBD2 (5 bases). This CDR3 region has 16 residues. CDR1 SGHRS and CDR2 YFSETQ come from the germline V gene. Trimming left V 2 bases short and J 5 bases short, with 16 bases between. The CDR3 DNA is TGCGCCAGCAGCTTAACGGCGGTATCGGGGACCGGGGAGCTGTTTTTT. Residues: CASSLTAVSGTGELFF.

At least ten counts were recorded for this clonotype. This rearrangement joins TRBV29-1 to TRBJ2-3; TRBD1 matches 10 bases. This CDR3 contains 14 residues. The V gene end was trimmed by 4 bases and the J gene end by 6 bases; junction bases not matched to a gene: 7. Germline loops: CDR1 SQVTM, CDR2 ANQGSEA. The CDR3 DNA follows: TGCAGCGTTGGGGGACAGGGGATTGGTGATACGCAGTATTTT. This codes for CSVGGQGIGDTQYF.

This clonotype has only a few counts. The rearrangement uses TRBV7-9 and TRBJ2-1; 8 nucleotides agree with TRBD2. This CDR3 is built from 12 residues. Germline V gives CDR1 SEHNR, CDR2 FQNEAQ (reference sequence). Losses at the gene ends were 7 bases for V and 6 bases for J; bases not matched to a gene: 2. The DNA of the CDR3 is TGTGCCAGCAACGGGGGGGTCAATGAGCAGTTCTTC. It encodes CASNGGVNEQFF. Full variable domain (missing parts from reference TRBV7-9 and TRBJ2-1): DTGVSQNPRHKITKRGQNVTFRCDPISEHNRLYWYRQTLGQGPEFLTYFQNEAQLEKSRLLSDRFSAERPKGSFSTLEIQRTEQGDSAMYLCASNGGVNEQFFGPGTRLTVL.

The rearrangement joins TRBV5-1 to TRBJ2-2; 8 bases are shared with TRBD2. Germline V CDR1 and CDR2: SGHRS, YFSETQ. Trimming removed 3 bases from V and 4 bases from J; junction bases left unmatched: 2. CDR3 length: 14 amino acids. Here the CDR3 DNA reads TGCGCCAGCAGCTCTGGGACTAGCACCGGGGAGCTGTTTTTT. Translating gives CASSSGTSTGELFF.

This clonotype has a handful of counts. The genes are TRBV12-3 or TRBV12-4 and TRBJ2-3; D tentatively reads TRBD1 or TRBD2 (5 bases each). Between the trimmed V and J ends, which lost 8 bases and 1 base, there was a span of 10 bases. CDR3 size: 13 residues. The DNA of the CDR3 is TGTGCCAGCCGGGACCTGGGCACAGATACGCAGTATTTT. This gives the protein CASRDLGTDTQYF.

The CDR3 region is CASYVGETQYF. The CDR3 DNA follows: TGCGCCAGCTACGTTGGTGAGACCCAGTACTTC. The chain employs TRBV5-1 and TRBJ2-5; D unclear. Germline V gene lookup returns CDR1 SGHRS and CDR2 YFSETQ. Trimming took off 7 bases at V and 5 bases at J, with 9 bases between the two ends. The CDR3 spans 11 residues.

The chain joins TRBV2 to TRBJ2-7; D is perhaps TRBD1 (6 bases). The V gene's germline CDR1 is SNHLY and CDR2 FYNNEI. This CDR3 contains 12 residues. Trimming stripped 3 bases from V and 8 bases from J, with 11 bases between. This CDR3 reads CASSDPGAQQYV. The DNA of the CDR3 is TGTGCCAGCAGTGACCCAGGGGCCCAGCAGTACGTC.

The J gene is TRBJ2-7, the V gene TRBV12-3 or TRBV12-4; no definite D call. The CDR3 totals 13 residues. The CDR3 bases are TGTGCCAGCAGTTTGGACCAGTCCTCCGAGCAGTACGTC. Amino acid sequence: CASSLDQSSEQYV.

CDR3 in amino acids: CASSLEAGVSYNEQFF. CDR3 sequence (DNA): TGCGCCAGCAGCTTGGAGGCGGGAGTCTCCTACAATGAGCAGTTCTTC. The chain is built from TRBV5-1 and TRBJ2-1, with 7 bases aligning to TRBD2. Germline V gene data show CDR1 as SGHRS and CDR2 as YFSETQ. Losses at the gene ends were 0 bases for V and 0 bases for J; bases not matched to a gene: 3. This CDR3 has 16 residues.

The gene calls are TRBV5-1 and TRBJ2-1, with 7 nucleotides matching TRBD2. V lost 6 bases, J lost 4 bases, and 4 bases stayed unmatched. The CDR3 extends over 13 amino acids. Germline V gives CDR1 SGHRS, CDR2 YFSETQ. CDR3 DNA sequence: TGCGCCAGCACCACCGGGAGGTACAATGAGCAGTTCTTC. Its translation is CASTTGRYNEQFF.

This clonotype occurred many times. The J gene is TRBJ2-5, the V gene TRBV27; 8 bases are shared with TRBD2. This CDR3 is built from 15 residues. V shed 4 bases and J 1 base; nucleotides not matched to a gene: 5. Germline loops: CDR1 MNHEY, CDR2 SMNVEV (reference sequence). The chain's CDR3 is CASSSRLASQETQYF. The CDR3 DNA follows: TGTGCCAGCAGTTCCCGACTAGCGAGCCAAGAGACCCAGTACTTC.